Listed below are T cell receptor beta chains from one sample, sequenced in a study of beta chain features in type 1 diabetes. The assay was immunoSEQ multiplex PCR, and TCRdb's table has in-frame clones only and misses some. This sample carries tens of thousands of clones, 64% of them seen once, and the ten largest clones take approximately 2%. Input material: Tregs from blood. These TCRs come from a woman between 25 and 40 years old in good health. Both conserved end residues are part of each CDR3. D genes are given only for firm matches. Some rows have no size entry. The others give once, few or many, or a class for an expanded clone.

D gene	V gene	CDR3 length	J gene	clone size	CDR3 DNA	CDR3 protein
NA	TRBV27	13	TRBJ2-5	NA	TGTGCCAGCAGTTACGGCAGCGGCGAGACCCAGTACTTC	CASSYGSGETQYF
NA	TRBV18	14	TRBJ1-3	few	TGTGCCAGCTCAGAGGCTTCCTCTGGAAACACCATATATTTT	CASSEASSGNTIYF
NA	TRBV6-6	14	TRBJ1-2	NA	TGTGCCAGCACTTGGCGGACAGAGGGCTATGGCTACACCTTC	CASTWRTEGYGYTF
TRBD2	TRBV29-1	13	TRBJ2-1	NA	TGCAGCGGTGAGCGGGGGCCCTACAATGAGCAGTTCTTC	CSGERGPYNEQFF
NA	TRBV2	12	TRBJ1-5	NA	TGTGCCAGCACTAATTGGAATCAGCCCCAGCATTTT	CASTNWNQPQHF
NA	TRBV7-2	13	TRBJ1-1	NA	TGTGCCAGCAGCTTAATCGGGGGCACTGAAGCTTTCTTT	CASSLIGGTEAFF
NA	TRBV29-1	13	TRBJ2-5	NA	TGCAGCGTTGATCGGGGGTACCAAGAGACCCAGTACTTC	CSVDRGYQETQYF
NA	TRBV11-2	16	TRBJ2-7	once	TGTGCCAGCAGCTTATCTCCGGGACTCGAATCCTACGAGCAGTACTTC	CASSLSPGLESYEQYF
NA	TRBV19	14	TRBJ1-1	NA	TGTGCCAGTAGTATCGACAGGTGGGGCGCTGAAGCTTTCTTT	CASSIDRWGAEAFF
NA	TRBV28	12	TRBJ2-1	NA	TGTGCCAGCAGGACTACCTCAGGGGGGCCGTTCTTC	CASRTTSGGPFF
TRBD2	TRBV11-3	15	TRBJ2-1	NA	TGTGCCAGCAGCCACTTAGCGGGAGGTCGTAATGAGCAGTTCTTC	CASSHLAGGRNEQFF
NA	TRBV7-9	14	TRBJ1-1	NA	TGTGCCAGCAGCCAAACTAGCGGGGGCACTGAAGCTTTCTTT	CASSQTSGGTEAFF
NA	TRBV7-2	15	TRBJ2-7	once	TGTGCCAGCAGCTCGTCCTACAGGGTAGGGGGCGAGCAGTACTTC	CASSSSYRVGGEQYF
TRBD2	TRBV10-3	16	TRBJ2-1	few	TGTGCCATCAGAAGACTAGCGGGAGGTTCTGACAATGAGCAGTTCTTC	CAIRRLAGGSDNEQFF
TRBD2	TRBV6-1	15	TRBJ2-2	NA	TGTGCCAGCAGTGCTAGCGGGGTTAACACCGGGGAGCTGTTTTTT	CASSASGVNTGELFF
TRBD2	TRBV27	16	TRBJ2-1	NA	TGTGCCAGCAGTTTATCGGCTAGCGGGAGGGCGGGTGAGCAGTTCTTC	CASSLSASGRAGEQFF
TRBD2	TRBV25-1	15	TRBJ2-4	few	TGTGCCAGCAGTCCGACTAGCGGGGCTCAAAACATTCAGTACTTC	CASSPTSGAQNIQYF
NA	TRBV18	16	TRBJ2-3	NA	TGTGCCAGCTCACCACCTAGGCGGCGTTTTGGAGATACGCAGTATTTT	CASSPPRRRFGDTQYF
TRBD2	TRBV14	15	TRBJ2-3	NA	TGTGCCAGCAGCAGGGGCACTAGCGGCACAGATACGCAGTATTTT	CASSRGTSGTDTQYF
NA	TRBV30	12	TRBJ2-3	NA	TGTGCCTGGAGTACAGGGACAGATACGCAGTATTTT	CAWSTGTDTQYF
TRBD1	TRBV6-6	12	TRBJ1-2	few	TGTGCCAGCAGCCGGGACAGCTATGGCTACACCTTC	CASSRDSYGYTF
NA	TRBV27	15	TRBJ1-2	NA	TGTGCCAGCAGTACCTATGACAGAGATAACTATGGCTACACCTTC	CASSTYDRDNYGYTF
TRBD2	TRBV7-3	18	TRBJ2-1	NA	TGTGCCAGCAGCTTAAACGGAATCGGCGGGGGCTCCTACAATGAGCAGTTCTTC	CASSLNGIGGGSYNEQFF
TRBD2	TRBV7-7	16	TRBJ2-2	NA	TGTGCTAGCAGCTTACTAGCGGGAGCAAGCACCGGGGAGCTGTTTTTT	CASSLLAGASTGELFF
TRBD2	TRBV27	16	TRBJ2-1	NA	TGTGCCAGCAGCCCTAGGACTAGCGGGAGGGCTGGTGAGCAGTTCTTC	CASSPRTSGRAGEQFF
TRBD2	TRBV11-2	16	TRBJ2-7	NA	TGTGCCAGCAGCGTAGGGTCGGCGGGAGGGAGATACGAGCAGTACTTC	CASSVGSAGGRYEQYF
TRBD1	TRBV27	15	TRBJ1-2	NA	TGTGCCAGCAGACGGGACAGGGGGCAGAATTATGGCTACACCTTC	CASRRDRGQNYGYTF
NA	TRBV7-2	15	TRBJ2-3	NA	TGTGCCAGCAGCTTGCAGGGAAGGTTTTCAGATACGCAGTATTTT	CASSLQGRFSDTQYF
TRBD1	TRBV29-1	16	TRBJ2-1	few	TGCAGCGTTGAGGGCGGACAGGGGGCCTCCTACAATGAGCAGTTCTTC	CSVEGGQGASYNEQFF
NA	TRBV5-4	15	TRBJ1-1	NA	TGTGCCAGCAGCCGACCGTCGACAGGTCGGACTGAAGCTTTCTTT	CASSRPSTGRTEAFF
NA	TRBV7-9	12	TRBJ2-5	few	TGTGCCAGCAGCTTATCCGGGGAGACCCAGTACTTC	CASSLSGETQYF
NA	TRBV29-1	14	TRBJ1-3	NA	TGCAGCGTCTCAAGAGGTGTATCTGGAAACACCATATATTTT	CSVSRGVSGNTIYF
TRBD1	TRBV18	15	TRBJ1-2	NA	TGTGCCAGCTCACCGGACAACAGGGGCCACTATGGCTACACCTTC	CASSPDNRGHYGYTF
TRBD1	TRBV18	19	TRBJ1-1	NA	TGTGCCAGCTCACCTATGACAGGGGCCCTCCATAAAGGGAACACTGAAGCTTTCTTT	CASSPMTGALHKGNTEAFF
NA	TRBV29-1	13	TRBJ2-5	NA	TGCAGCGTTGAAGTGGGCAGGGGAGAGACCCAGTACTTC	CSVEVGRGETQYF
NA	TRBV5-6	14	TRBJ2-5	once	TGTGCCAGCACTGGTTCTAGCGTAAAAGAGACCCAGTACTTC	CASTGSSVKETQYF
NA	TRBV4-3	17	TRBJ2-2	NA	TGCGCCAGCAGCCGAAGGCGGAGTGGGGAGGACACCGGGGAGCTGTTTTTT	CASSRRRSGEDTGELFF
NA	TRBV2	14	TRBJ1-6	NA	TGTGCCAGCAGTGCCGGGGGGGGCGTCGGGTCCCTCCACTTT	CASSAGGGVGSLHF
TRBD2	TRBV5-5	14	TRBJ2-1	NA	TGTGCCAGCAGCATGAGCGGGATCGGAATTGAGCAGTTCTTC	CASSMSGIGIEQFF
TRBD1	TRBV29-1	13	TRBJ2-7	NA	TGCAGCGTTGAGGGACAGGGTCGAATGGGGCAGTACTTC	CSVEGQGRMGQYF
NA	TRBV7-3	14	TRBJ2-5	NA	TGTGCCAGCAGCCGTTTCGGGTTTGGTGAGACCCAGTACTTC	CASSRFGFGETQYF
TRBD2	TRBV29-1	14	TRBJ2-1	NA	TGCAGCGTTGAGAGCGGGAGTCGGGACAATGAGCAGTTCTTC	CSVESGSRDNEQFF
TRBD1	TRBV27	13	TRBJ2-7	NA	TGTGCCAGCACCCAACAGGGGACCTACGAGCAGTACTTC	CASTQQGTYEQYF
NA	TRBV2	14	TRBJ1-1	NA	TGTGCCAGCAGTGACCCTTCCAGGGAGGTTGAAGCTTTCTTT	CASSDPSREVEAFF
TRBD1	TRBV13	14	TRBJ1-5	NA	TGTGCCAGCAGCTCCGGGACAGGCAATCAGCCCCAGCATTTT	CASSSGTGNQPQHF
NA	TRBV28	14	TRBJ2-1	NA	TGTGCCAGCAGTTTTCTCGACAGATACAATGAGCAGTTCTTC	CASSFLDRYNEQFF
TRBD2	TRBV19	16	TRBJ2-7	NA	TGTGCCAGTAGTCCCCGAATTAGCGGGTTCTCCTACGAGCAGTACTTC	CASSPRISGFSYEQYF
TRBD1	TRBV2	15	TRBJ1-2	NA	TGTGCCAGCAGTGAAGCGCTGAGACAGGGAAATGGCTACACCTTC	CASSEALRQGNGYTF